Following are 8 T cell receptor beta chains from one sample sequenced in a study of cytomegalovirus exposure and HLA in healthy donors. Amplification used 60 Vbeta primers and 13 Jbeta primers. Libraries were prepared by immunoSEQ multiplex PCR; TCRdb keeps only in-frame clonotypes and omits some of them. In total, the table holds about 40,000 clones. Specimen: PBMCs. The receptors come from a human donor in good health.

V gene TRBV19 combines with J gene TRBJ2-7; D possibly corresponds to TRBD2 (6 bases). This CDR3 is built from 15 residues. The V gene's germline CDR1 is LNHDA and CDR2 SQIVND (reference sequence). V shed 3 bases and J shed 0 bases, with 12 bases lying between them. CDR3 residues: CASSIGGVNSYEQYF. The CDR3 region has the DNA TGTGCCAGTAGTATCGGGGGAGTGAACTCCTACGAGCAGTACTTC. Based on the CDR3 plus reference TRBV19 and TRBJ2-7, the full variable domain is DGGITQSPKYLFRKEGQNVTLSCEQNLNHDAMYWYRQDPGQGLRLIYYSQIVNDFQKGDIAEGYSVSREKKESFPLTVTSAQKNPTAFYLCASSIGGVNSYEQYFGPGTRLTVT.

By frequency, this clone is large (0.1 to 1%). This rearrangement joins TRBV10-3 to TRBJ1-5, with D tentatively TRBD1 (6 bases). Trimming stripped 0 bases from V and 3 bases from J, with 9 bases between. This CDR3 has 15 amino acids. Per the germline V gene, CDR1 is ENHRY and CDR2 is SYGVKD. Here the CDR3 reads CAISESTGNNQPQHF. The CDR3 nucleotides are TGTGCCATCAGTGAGTCAACAGGGAACAATCAGCCCCAGCATTTT.

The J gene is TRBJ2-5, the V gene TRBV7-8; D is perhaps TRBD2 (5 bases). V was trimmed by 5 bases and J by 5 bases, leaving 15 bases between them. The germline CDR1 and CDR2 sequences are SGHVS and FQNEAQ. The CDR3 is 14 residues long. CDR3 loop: CASSQRAGGETQYF. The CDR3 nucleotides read TGTGCCAGCAGCCAGAGGGCAGGAGGCGAGACCCAGTACTTC.

CDR3 amino acids: CASSPLNVRNYGYTF. CDR3 bases: TGTGCCAGCAGTCCCCTTAACGTACGGAACTATGGCTACACCTTC. V gene TRBV28 combines with J gene TRBJ1-2; no firm D call. Trimming cost V 5 bases and J 2 bases, with 15 bases left between them. The CDR3 extends over 15 amino acids. Germline values: CDR1 MDHEN, CDR2 SYDVKM.

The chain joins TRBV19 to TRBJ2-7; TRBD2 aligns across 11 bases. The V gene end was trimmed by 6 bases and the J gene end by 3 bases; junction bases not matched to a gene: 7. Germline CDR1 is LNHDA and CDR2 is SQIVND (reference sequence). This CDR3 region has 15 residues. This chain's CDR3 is CASSAASGGLYEQYF. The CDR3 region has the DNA TGTGCCAGTAGCGCCGCTAGCGGGGGGCTCTACGAGCAGTACTTC.

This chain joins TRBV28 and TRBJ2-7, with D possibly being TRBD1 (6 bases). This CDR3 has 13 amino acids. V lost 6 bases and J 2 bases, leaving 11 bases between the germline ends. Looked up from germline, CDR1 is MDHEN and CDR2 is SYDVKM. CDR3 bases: TGTGCCAGCAGAGGACAGAATACCTACGAGCAGTACTTC. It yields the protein CASRGQNTYEQYF. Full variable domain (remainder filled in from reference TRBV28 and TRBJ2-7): DVKVTQSSRYLVKRTGEKVFLECVQDMDHENMFWYRQDPGLGLRLIYFSYDVKMKEKGDIPEGYSVSREKKERFSLILESASTNQTSMYLCASRGQNTYEQYFGPGTRLTVT.

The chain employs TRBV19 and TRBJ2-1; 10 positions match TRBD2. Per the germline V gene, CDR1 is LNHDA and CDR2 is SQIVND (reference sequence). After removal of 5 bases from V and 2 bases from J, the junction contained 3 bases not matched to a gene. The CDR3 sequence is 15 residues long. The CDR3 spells CASSLSGGPYNEQFF. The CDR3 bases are TGTGCCAGTAGTCTTAGCGGGGGGCCCTACAATGAGCAGTTCTTC.

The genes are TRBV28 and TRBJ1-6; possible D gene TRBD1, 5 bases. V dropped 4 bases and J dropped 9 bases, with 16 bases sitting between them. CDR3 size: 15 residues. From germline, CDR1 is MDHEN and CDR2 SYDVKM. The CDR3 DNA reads TGTGCCAGCAGTTCACCGGACACCCTTGGTTCACCCCTCCACTTT. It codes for CASSSPDTLGSPLHF. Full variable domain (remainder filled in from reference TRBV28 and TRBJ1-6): DVKVTQSSRYLVKRTGEKVFLECVQDMDHENMFWYRQDPGLGLRLIYFSYDVKMKEKGDIPEGYSVSREKKERFSLILESASTNQTSMYLCASSSPDTLGSPLHFGNGTRLTVT.